Listed here is a single T cell receptor beta chain. Its antigen is not yet known. The junction and the germline gene differ at one end; a read error may be behind it. From the germline V gene (reference sequence), CDR1 is PRHDT and CDR2 is FYEKMQ. The CDR3 has 15 amino acids, counting the end cysteine and phenylalanine. Just the 45-base CDR3 DNA is kept, in frame starting at base 1. Libraries were built with the immunoSEQ multiplex PCR assay. TCRdb mirrors the immuneACCESS table, restricted to in-frame sequences. Some clones are absent from its copies; in checked studies, under half trace to an unresolved V gene, and the reason for the others is unknown. This sample has about 60,000 clones in its table, and around 80% of those were observed once. Less than 4.5% of the sample lies in the top ten. Focal radiation therapy combined with CTLA-4 blockade (ipilimumab) was tested in patients with chemo-refractory metastatic non-small-cell lung cancer.

This sample was taken from a study of radiotherapy plus CTLA-4 blockade in lung cancer (dated by TCRdb to about 2018). Describing the broader study: Among enrolled patients, roughly 17% had an objective response and approximately 30% reached disease control.

Study-wide findings and limitations: Early dynamic changes in blood T cell clones, together with increased serum interferon-beta after radiation, were reported as the strongest predictors of response. After treatment with radiotherapy and ipilimumab, TCR clones that originated in tumors expanded in peripheral blood.

The receptor's source is a human donor with non-small cell lung cancer who had a partial response to radiotherapy plus ipilimumab. The V and J segments used are TRBV13 and TRBJ1-6; the D gene lacks a confident call. The sequencing here drew on peripheral blood, taken from a patient treated with radiotherapy plus ipilimumab. The CDR3 amino acid sequence is: CASSLGTSYNSPLHF. The sequence in DNA is TGTGCCAGCAGCTTAGGGACTTCCTACAATTCACCCCTCCACTTT.